Here is one T cell receptor beta chain with its context. Its antigen is unknown. The repertoire was sequenced with immunoSEQ multiplex PCR; TCRdb's copy has only in-frame clones and lacks some. The sample holds roughly 32,000 clones; 80% to 90% are singletons and the top ten take around 3.1%. This sample is drawn from a study of chemoradiotherapy in HPV16-positive cancers. The study, taken as a whole, reports: Candidate HPV-specific clones and E7-related TCR motifs grew in tumor during treatment.

With 6 bases removed from V and 11 bases from J, the gap between germline ends came to 13 bases. This CDR3 is 11 amino acids long. The germline V gene has CDR1 SQVTM and CDR2 ANQGSEA. This specimen consisted of blood, obtained from a patient who underwent chemoradiotherapy. The clonotype was recovered from a human donor with HPV-associated anogenital cancer. V and J are TRBV29-1 and TRBJ1-4; weak D call: TRBD1 (5 bases). This chain's CDR3 is CSVQGTGKLFF. CDR3 DNA: TGCAGCGTGCAGGGAACCGGGAAACTGTTTTTT.